This note documents a single TCR beta chain sequence. The CDR3 totals 16 residues. Germline CDR1 reads LNHDA; CDR2 reads SQIVND (reference sequence). V was clipped by 0 bases and J by 3 bases; unmatched bases: 3. The assay was immunoSEQ multiplex PCR, and TCRdb's table has in-frame clones only and misses some. There are about 40,000 clones in the sample; about 88% occur only once, and approximately 13% lies in the top ten. The data are from a study of OX40 agonist ivuxolimab in advanced cancers. Turning to the study itself: The patients got ivuxolimab, which is an agonistic anti-OX40 (CD134) antibody. A diagnosis of hepatocellular carcinoma, melanoma, renal cell or head and neck cancer was present in dose-escalation patients. It was permissible to have had prior anti-PD-1, anti-PD-L1 or anti-CTLA-4 therapy, and approximately 41% had some.

The chain uses TRBV19 and TRBJ1-1; 11 nucleotides line up with TRBD1. This material consisted of CD4+ or CD8+ T cells sorted from blood, taken in a trial of the OX40 agonist ivuxolimab. The sequence was collected from an adult with an advanced solid tumor such as melanoma, head and neck, liver or kidney cancer. The CDR3 nucleotides are TGTGCCAGTAGTATAGATGGGACAGGGGGACACACTGAAGCTTTCTTT. Translated, it gives CASSIDGTGGHTEAFF.